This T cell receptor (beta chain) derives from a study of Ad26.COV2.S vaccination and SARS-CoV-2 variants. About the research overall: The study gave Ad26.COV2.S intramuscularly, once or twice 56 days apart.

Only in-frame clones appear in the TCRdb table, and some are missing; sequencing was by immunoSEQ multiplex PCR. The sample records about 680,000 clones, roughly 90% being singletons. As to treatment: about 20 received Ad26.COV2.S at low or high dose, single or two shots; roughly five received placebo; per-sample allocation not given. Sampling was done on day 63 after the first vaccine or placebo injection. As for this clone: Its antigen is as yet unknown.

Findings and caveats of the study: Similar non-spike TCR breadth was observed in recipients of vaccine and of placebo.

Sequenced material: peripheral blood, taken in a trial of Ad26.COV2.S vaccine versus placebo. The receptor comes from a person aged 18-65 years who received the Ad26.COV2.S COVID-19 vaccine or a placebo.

The DNA of the CDR3 is TGTGCCAGCAGCTTAGACCCTTTGGATACGCAGTATTTT. It yields the protein CASSLDPLDTQYF. V gene TRBV7-2 combines with J gene TRBJ2-3; unclear D gene. The germline gives CDR1 SGHTA, CDR2 FQGNSA. CDR3 length: 13 amino acids. Deletions cut 1 base from V and 6 bases from J, with 8 bases between.